This T cell receptor (beta chain) was sequenced in a study of OX40 agonist ivuxolimab in advanced cancers. About the research overall: Eligibility admitted prior anti-PD-1, anti-PD-L1 or anti-CTLA-4 therapy; around 38% had some.

Using immunoSEQ multiplex PCR, the repertoire was profiled, and TCRdb retains in-frame clones only, with some absent. The data show roughly 40,000 clones, with approximately 80% seen just once and approximately 2.4% held by the top ten. This TCR was recovered from an adult with an advanced solid tumor such as melanoma, head and neck, liver or kidney cancer. The source material was CD4+ or CD8+ T cells sorted from blood, sampled in a trial of the OX40 agonist ivuxolimab.

The DNA of the CDR3 is TGTGCCAGCAGCCAAGATGGAGGGGCAGGCCGCCTCCCTGGAAACACCATATATTTT. Protein product: CASSQDGGAGRLPGNTIYF. This rearrangement joins TRBV4-2 to TRBJ1-3; weak D call: TRBD1 (5 bases). CDR1 is LGHNA and CDR2 is YNFKEQ in the germline V gene. The CDR3 spans 19 residues. Deletions cut 0 bases from V and 2 bases from J, with 20 bases between.